This T cell receptor (beta chain) comes out of a study of T cell repertoires in cytomegalovirus infection. Background on the study: Recently identified HLA-C-restricted CMV epitopes and well-studied HLA-B-restricted CMV epitopes were used by the study. It was the public TCR beta signatures that indicated both CMV infection and matching HLA type.

This clonotype was seen at least ten times. As yet, its antigen is unknown. Findings of the study overall: CMV-specific TCR beta clonotypes restricted by HLA-C dominated the ex vivo response. Frequencies of public TCR beta families were cumulated, and this identified carriers of CMV plus the relevant HLA.

Germline CDR1 MNHNS, CDR2 SASEGT. V gave up 6 bases and J gave up 0 bases, with 6 bases separating them. The CDR3 has 13 residues. TCRdb re-analysed the reads in MiXCR, keeping a single row per CDR3 protein. Of some 700,000 distinct CDR3 sequences listed, around 31% are singletons. The material was cultured PBMCs, obtained from culture after CMV antigen stimulation. This clonotype was sampled from a human donor in good health (CMV status not recorded). Some clones in this sample may be carry-over from other donors' samples. The chain joins TRBV6-1 to TRBJ2-1; no clear D gene. CDR3 nucleotide sequence: TGTGCCAGCAGAAAGGGCTCCTACAATGAGCAGTTCTTC. Translating gives CASRKGSYNEQFF.